This T cell receptor (beta chain) stems from a study of blood T cell repertoires in COVID-19. Study information: Whether acute or convalescent, the COVID-19 samples came from the United States, Italy and Spain.

Two consecutive negative NP/OP PCR tests, clearance, or resolved symptoms defined Cohort 3 recovery. The CDR3 extends over 15 amino acids. Germline V lookup: CDR1 SGHRS, CDR2 YFSETQ. Trimming took 9 bases from V and 1 from J; bases not matched to a gene: 10. As handled by the study authors: How many nucleated cells were present was estimated from reference gene primer amplification. The assay was immunoSEQ multiplex PCR, and TCRdb's table has in-frame clones only and misses some. V, J and clone size were drawn from that table, and D and trimming were deduced from the DNA. The sample lists fewer than 400,000 clones, about nine tenths occurring once.

The sequencing sample was made of PBMCs or T cells enriched from blood (not recorded which). This TCR came from a man between 60 and 75 years old who had recovered from COVID-19. The chain has TRBV5-1 and TRBJ2-3; 8 bases are a match to TRBD2. CDR3 in amino acids: CATSAGGLRTDTQYF. The CDR3 region has the DNA TGCGCCACCTCCGCGGGGGGACTCCGCACAGATACGCAGTATTTT.